Listed here are 22 T cell receptor beta chains from one sample, sequenced in a study of blood T cell repertoires in COVID-19. Here immunoSEQ multiplex PCR was the method, and the copy in TCRdb shows in-frame clones only, minus some. The sample holds about 180,000 clones, 80% to 85% seen once. What was sequenced was peripheral blood. These receptors were obtained from a woman older than 75 with COVID-19, enrolled during active disease.

This chain uses TRBV7-2 with TRBJ2-1; the match to TRBD2 covers 7 bases. CDR3 size: 14 residues. The junction had 5 bases not matched to a gene; V was cut back by 4 bases and J by 5 bases. The germline V gene encodes CDR1 SGHTA and CDR2 FQGNSA. As DNA, the CDR3 is TGTGCCAGCAGCTGGTGGACTAGGGACAATGAGCAGTTCTTC. It translates to CASSWWTRDNEQFF.

The chain recombines TRBV28 with TRBJ2-5; D is uncertain. Germline V gene sequence: CDR1 MDHEN, CDR2 SYDVKM. V lost 6 bases and J 0 bases, leaving 11 bases between the germline ends. The CDR3 is made up of 14 amino acids. CDR3 residues: CASSLDGYQETQYF. The CDR3, as DNA: TGTGCCAGCAGCCTCGACGGGTACCAAGAGACCCAGTACTTC.

The rearrangement joins TRBV9 to TRBJ2-1, with D perhaps TRBD2 (6 bases). With 0 bases removed from V and 5 bases from J, the gap between germline ends came to 12 bases. Germline assignment: CDR1 SGDLS and CDR2 YYNGEE. The CDR3 extends over 15 amino acids. The CDR3 bases are TGTGCCAGCAGCGTAGTGCCGGGACTGAACAATGAGCAGTTCTTC. This codes for CASSVVPGLNNEQFF.

The gene calls are TRBV4-1 and TRBJ2-3; D is unresolved. V was trimmed by 0 bases and J by 9 bases, leaving 13 bases between them. The CDR3 has 14 residues. CDR1 is MGHRA and CDR2 is YSYEKL in the germline V gene. CDR3: CASSQENNFETQYF. The CDR3 nucleotides read TGCGCCAGCAGCCAAGAAAATAATTTCGAGACGCAGTATTTT.

The rearrangement links TRBV2 to TRBJ1-5; perhaps TRBD1 as D (5 bases). The CDR3 extends over 16 amino acids. Germline loops: CDR1 SNHLY, CDR2 FYNNEI. The ends were cut back, 2 bases at V and 0 bases at J, with 11 bases in the middle. CDR3 amino acids: CASSERGQNSNQPQHF. CDR3 bases: TGTGCCAGCAGTGAAAGGGGCCAGAATAGCAATCAGCCCCAGCATTTT.

V gene TRBV9 combines with J gene TRBJ2-7, with TRBD1 matching 7 bases. J was trimmed by 2 bases and V by 0 bases; bases with no gene match: 5. The V gene's germline CDR1 is SGDLS and CDR2 YYNGEE. CDR3 length: 15 residues. CDR3 residues: CASSVGGTEPYEQYF. The CDR3 DNA follows: TGTGCCAGCAGCGTAGGGGGGACAGAACCCTACGAGCAGTACTTC.

A note on this clone: Other DNA sequences in the sample encode the same CDR3. The chain uses TRBV6-5 and TRBJ2-1, with 8 positions matching TRBD1. The length of the CDR3 is 15 residues. The junction had 5 bases not matched to a gene; V was cut back by 3 bases and J by 4 bases. Germline V gene sequence: CDR1 MNHEY, CDR2 SVGAGI. The CDR3 nucleotides read TGTGCCAGCAGTTATGGGCAGGGGGCATACAATGAGCAGTTCTTC. Translating it yields CASSYGQGAYNEQFF.

CDR3 amino acids: CAISSREGANSPLHF. CDR3 coding DNA: TGTGCCATCAGCTCACGTGAAGGGGCAAATTCACCCCTCCACTTT. The gene calls are TRBV10-3 and TRBJ1-6, with D possibly matching TRBD1 (5 bases). There are 15 residues in the CDR3. Deletions cut 6 bases from V and 7 bases from J, with 16 bases between. Per germline, CDR1 ENHRY and CDR2 SYGVKD.

The chain couples TRBV28 to TRBJ2-7, with D possibly TRBD2 on 5 matching bases. Trimming left V 5 bases short and J 0 bases short, with 14 bases between. Germline V gene sequence: CDR1 MDHEN, CDR2 SYDVKM. CDR3 size: 15 residues. CDR3 in DNA: TGTGCCAGCAGTCTCCGGAGGACCCTCTCCTACGAGCAGTACTTC. It yields the protein CASSLRRTLSYEQYF.

This clone was found a few times. The V and J genes are TRBV2 and TRBJ2-7; weak D call: TRBD1 (5 bases). CDR3 length: 14 amino acids. With 5 bases removed from V and 5 bases from J, the gap between germline ends came to 16 bases. CDR1 and CDR2 from the germline V gene are SNHLY and FYNNEI. CDR3 DNA sequence: TGTGCCAGCAGTACCCAGGGCCTGGGGAACGAGCAGTACTTC. Translation gives CASSTQGLGNEQYF.

V is TRBV4-1 and J is TRBJ1-2; D is uncertain. Deletions cut 1 base from V and 6 bases from J, with 15 bases between. This CDR3 has 15 residues. Germline-derived CDR1 and CDR2 are MGHRA and YSYEKL. The DNA of the CDR3 is TGCGCCAGCAGCCAAGGACCACTCGGTCAGGATGGCTACACCTTC. Amino acids: CASSQGPLGQDGYTF.

The V gene is TRBV7-9, the J gene TRBJ1-2; D gene ambiguous. Germline V gene lookup returns CDR1 SEHNR and CDR2 FQNEAQ (reference sequence). V was cut by 2 bases and J by 4 bases, with 8 bases left in between. The CDR3 is 13 residues long. CDR3 sequence: CASSLLRGYGYTF. The CDR3 region has the DNA TGTGCCAGCAGCTTATTACGGGGCTATGGCTACACCTTC.

This clone has only one observation. This sequence joins TRBV5-1 and TRBJ1-1, with a tentative D call TRBD1 (6 bases). V lost 0 bases and J lost 0, with 9 bases in between. The CDR3 is 15 amino acids. Per germline, CDR1 SGHRS and CDR2 YFSETQ. The CDR3 nucleotides read TGCGCCAGCAGCTTGGTAGGGGGAATGAACACTGAAGCTTTCTTT. Amino acids: CASSLVGGMNTEAFF.

This clone was seen at least ten times. This chain uses TRBV3-1 (or the pseudogene TRBV3-2) with TRBJ2-2; 7 positions match TRBD2. The germline gives CDR1 LGHDT, CDR2 YNNKEL (reference sequence). Unmatched junction bases numbered 6, after V lost 7 bases and J lost 4 bases. This CDR3 spans 14 amino acids. The CDR3 sequence: CASTWRERTGELFF. The DNA of the CDR3 is TGTGCCAGCACTTGGCGGGAGCGCACCGGGGAGCTGTTTTTT.

This clone was observed once. This chain uses TRBV11-2 with TRBJ2-3; perhaps TRBD2 as D (5 bases). V gave up 5 bases and J gave up 2 bases, with 17 bases separating them. Per the germline V gene, CDR1 is SGHAT and CDR2 is FQNNGV. The CDR3 runs 16 residues. The CDR3, as DNA: TGTGCCAGCAGCCTTGGACTCACACTCGACACAGATACGCAGTATTTT. Encoded protein: CASSLGLTLDTDTQYF.

This chain connects TRBV6-5 to TRBJ2-3; TRBD2 is a possible D gene (5 bases). Germline values: CDR1 MNHEY, CDR2 SVGAGI. This CDR3 comprises 13 residues. Trimming took off 5 bases at V and 4 bases at J, with 10 bases between the two ends. The CDR3 coding sequence is TGTGCCAGCAGTCCCCAGGAGGCAGATACGCAGTATTTT. Translating it yields CASSPQEADTQYF.

The V gene is TRBV7-2, the J gene TRBJ1-1; TRBD1 matches at 11 bases. CDR1 is SGHTA, CDR2 FQGNSA, per germline. The CDR3 length is 14 residues. The V gene end was trimmed by 2 bases and the J gene end by 7 bases; junction bases not matched to a gene: 3. CDR3 protein: CASSLRTGGFEAFF. CDR3 DNA sequence: TGTGCCAGCAGCTTAAGGACAGGGGGCTTTGAAGCTTTCTTT.

This sequence joins TRBV2 and TRBJ1-6, with D possibly matching TRBD1 (5 bases). In germline, CDR1 is SNHLY, CDR2 FYNNEI. This CDR3 contains 15 residues. V dropped 5 bases and J dropped 10 bases, with 18 bases sitting between them. The CDR3 reads CASSKSGGNGSPLHF. The CDR3 DNA reads as TGTGCCAGCAGTAAATCGGGGGGTAACGGATCACCCCTCCACTTT.

This clone appeared a single time. This sequence joins TRBV18 and TRBJ1-2; D perhaps matches TRBD1 (6 bases). The CDR3 loop spans 14 amino acids. Germline CDR1 is KGHSH and CDR2 is LQKENI. With 3 bases removed from V and 4 bases from J, the gap between germline ends came to 12 bases. The CDR3 DNA reads TGTGCCAGCTCACCCACACAGGGTGGCTATGGCTACACCTTC. It specifies CASSPTQGGYGYTF.

This chain uses TRBV19 with TRBJ1-1, with D perhaps matching TRBD1 (5 bases). The CDR3 sequence is 13 residues long. Per germline, CDR1 LNHDA and CDR2 SQIVND (reference sequence). With 9 bases removed from V and 1 base from J, the gap between germline ends came to 12 bases. CDR3 amino acids: CASRASWNTEAFF. The CDR3 coding sequence is TGTGCCAGCAGGGCATCCTGGAACACTGAAGCTTTCTTT.

The chain couples TRBV29-1 to TRBJ2-1, with a possible D match to TRBD2 (5 bases). The germline V and J ends were trimmed by 4 bases and 3 bases, with 13 bases remaining between them. The CDR3 spans 14 residues. Germline loops: CDR1 SQVTM, CDR2 ANQGSEA. CDR3 coding DNA: TGCAGCGTTGGAGGCGGGCCTTTCTACAATGAGCAGTTCTTC. This encodes CSVGGGPFYNEQFF.

This chain uses TRBV28 with TRBJ1-3; no firm D call. Looked up from germline, CDR1 is MDHEN and CDR2 is SYDVKM. The CDR3 is made up of 14 amino acids. Trimming pared 5 bases from V and 2 bases from J, leaving 10 bases between. In DNA form, the CDR3 reads TGTGCCAGCAGTCACCGGGTCCCTGGAAACACCATATATTTT. Protein product: CASSHRVPGNTIYF. Supplemented by reference TRBV28 and TRBJ1-3, the full variable domain reads DVKVTQSSRYLVKRTGEKVFLECVQDMDHENMFWYRQDPGLGLRLIYFSYDVKMKEKGDIPEGYSVSREKKERFSLILESASTNQTSMYLCASSHRVPGNTIYFGEGSWLTVV.